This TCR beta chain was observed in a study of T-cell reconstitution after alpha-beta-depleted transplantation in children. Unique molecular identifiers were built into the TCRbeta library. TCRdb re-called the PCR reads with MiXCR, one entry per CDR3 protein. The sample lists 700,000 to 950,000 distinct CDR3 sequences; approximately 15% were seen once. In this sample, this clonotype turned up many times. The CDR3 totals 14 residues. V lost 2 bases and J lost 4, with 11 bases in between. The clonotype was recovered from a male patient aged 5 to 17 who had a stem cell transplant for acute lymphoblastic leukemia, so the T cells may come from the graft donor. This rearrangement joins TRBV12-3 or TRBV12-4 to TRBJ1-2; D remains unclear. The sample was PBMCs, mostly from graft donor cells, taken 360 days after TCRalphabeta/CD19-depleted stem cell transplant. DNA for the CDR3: TGTGCCAGCAGTTTAAGTTCAGTGCTCTATGGCTACACCTTC. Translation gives CASSLSSVLYGYTF.